This TCR beta chain was observed in a study of CXCR3-negative and CXCR3-positive naive CD8 T cells. The authors made the TRB cDNA libraries by 5' RACE using UMI labels. TCRdb re-called the 5' RACE reads and gives one entry per CDR3 protein, without DNA. The data show fewer than 6,000 distinct CDR3 sequences, and the top ten clones hold 1.4%. The CDR3 extends over 16 amino acids. The germline CDR1 and CDR2 sequences are LGHDT and YNNKEL (reference sequence). Comment on this clonotype: The antigen is undetermined.

Study-level results: Naive CXCR3-positive and CXCR3-negative cells shared similar TRBV-TRBJ usage, unlike memory cells. Higher TRB CDR3 hydrophobicity marked CXCR3-positive naive cells relative to CXCR3-negative naive cells.

Sequencing was performed on naive CXCR3+ CD8+ T cells from blood. Subset denoted: CD45RO-CCR7+CD27+CD95- naive CD8+ T cells expressing CXCR3 (TNR3+). This chain joins TRBV3-1 and TRBJ2-3; TCRdb outputs TRBD2, but without DNA this stays unchecked. This TCR derives from a human donor in good health. Some clones in this sample may be carry-over from other donors' samples. The CDR3 is CASSQDMTTSSDTQYF.